These T cell receptor beta chains were read from a single sample in a study of cytomegalovirus exposure and HLA in healthy donors. Clones were sequenced by immunoSEQ multiplex PCR, and TCRdb holds only the in-frame ones, with some missing. The sample includes about 170,000 clones, under 85% of them seen just once. The sequenced sample consisted of PBMCs. These receptors originate from a female donor in good health and CMV-seronegative. The CDR3 runs from the conserved cysteine through the conserved F or W. A D gene is named only where the DNA matches it firmly. Only some rows state a clone size, as once, few, many or a class for expanded clones.

D gene | clone size | J gene | V gene | CDR3 protein
TRBD1 | NA | TRBJ2-7 | TRBV11-2 | CASSYLLGQATQQYF
NA | NA | TRBJ1-2 | TRBV7-9 | CASSLDGKPYYGYTF
TRBD1 | NA | TRBJ2-7 | TRBV28 | CASSSGQALLNF
NA | NA | TRBJ2-1 | TRBV28 | CASTPQGKYNEQFF
TRBD2 | few | TRBJ2-7 | TRBV7-2 | CASSSLAGGPYEQYF
TRBD2 | once | TRBJ2-3 | TRBV13 | CASSLGLAGAPSTDTQYF
NA | NA | TRBJ2-1 | TRBV25-1 | CASSESGGGPINEQFF
NA | NA | TRBJ1-5 | TRBV30 | CAWSPRQVDQPQHF
TRBD1 | NA | TRBJ1-2 | TRBV28 | CASKETGGYGYTF
NA | NA | TRBJ1-5 | TRBV5-1 | CASSPKQPQHF
TRBD2 | NA | TRBJ2-3 | TRBV10-3 | CAISESGGLAASTDTQYF
NA | once | TRBJ1-2 | TRBV29-1 | CSVGPGWGENYGYTF
NA | few | TRBJ1-1 | TRBV6-5 | CASRDTVNTEAFF
TRBD1 | NA | TRBJ1-1 | TRBV5-1 | CASSLDRGAFF
TRBD1 | NA | TRBJ1-5 | TRBV6-1 | CASSEVRDRGLNGNNQPQHF
NA | NA | TRBJ1-1 | TRBV7-3 | CASSLRASQGHTEAFF
NA | NA | TRBJ1-1 | TRBV11-2 | CASSEQGPEAFF
TRBD2 | NA | TRBJ2-2 | TRBV6-4 | CASSETSGYPGELFF
TRBD2 | NA | TRBJ2-1 | TRBV30 | CAWSFRLAADYNEQFF
NA | NA | TRBJ1-4 | TRBV11-2 | CASSLSGGSRANEKLFF
TRBD2 | NA | TRBJ2-7 | TRBV5-1 | CASSLRSGVREQYF
TRBD1 | few | TRBJ2-7 | TRBV5-1 | CASSLGTGEVHEQYF
TRBD1 | NA | TRBJ1-1 | TRBV6-4 | CASSPDRGLNTEAFF
NA | NA | TRBJ1-2 | TRBV4-2 | CASSPTQKGTGTSNYGYTF
NA | NA | TRBJ1-3 | TRBV11-2 | CASSLAGFSGNTIYF
TRBD2 | NA | TRBJ2-3 | TRBV30 | CAWSGSILAGGTDTQYF
NA | NA | TRBJ1-1 | TRBV11-3 | CASSYHQGSLNTEAFF
NA | NA | TRBJ2-3 | TRBV2 | CASSPEGTDTQYF
TRBD1 | NA | TRBJ1-2 | TRBV27 | CASRSHTGAYSGYTF
TRBD2 | NA | TRBJ2-5 | TRBV5-1 | CASSPAGLAGEETQYF
TRBD1 | NA | TRBJ1-3 | TRBV5-4 | CASSLGQRGDTIYF
TRBD1 | NA | TRBJ2-7 | TRBV7-2 | CASSPSGRTGVGDEQYF
NA | NA | TRBJ1-1 | TRBV28 | CASSLYGKGGTEAFF
NA | NA | TRBJ2-2 | TRBV4-1 | CASSQTGVGELFF
NA | NA | TRBJ2-3 | TRBV25-1 | CASSEPGIGTDTQYF
NA | NA | TRBJ2-1 | TRBV19 | CAASRGSGSYNEQFF
TRBD1 | NA | TRBJ2-7 | TRBV7-2 | CASSLGTGGSSSYEQYF
TRBD1 | NA | TRBJ1-2 | TRBV28 | CASSAGGRGYTF
TRBD1 | NA | TRBJ1-1 | TRBV10-3 | CAISESQGRVEAFF
NA | NA | TRBJ2-7 | TRBV21-1 | CASSKSRQDYEQYF
TRBD1 | few | TRBJ1-1 | TRBV30 | CAWSYNRGAEAFF
TRBD2 | NA | TRBJ2-3 | TRBV5-4 | CASSLSPGLAGVGDTQYF
TRBD2 | NA | TRBJ2-7 | TRBV7-3 | CASSLTITSGTNEQYF
NA | once | TRBJ1-6 | TRBV6-5 | CASSYSSTGYNSPLHF
NA | NA | TRBJ1-5 | TRBV16 | CASSPQSRRNNQPQHF
TRBD1 | NA | TRBJ2-7 | TRBV5-1 | CASSLWTGKSYEQYF
NA | NA | TRBJ1-2 | TRBV27 | CASSFEGANGNGYTF
TRBD1 | NA | TRBJ2-3 | TRBV7-8 | CASSLRQGDSTDTQYF
NA | NA | TRBJ1-2 | TRBV25-1 | CASSPDRQREGYTF
TRBD1 | once | TRBJ1-1 | TRBV6-6 | CARNRDLTGDPEAFF
NA | NA | TRBJ2-7 | TRBV6-5 | CASGGAGEQYF
NA | NA | TRBJ1-2 | TRBV7-3 | CASSPQGSHGYTF
NA | NA | TRBJ2-3 | TRBV2 | CASSALAPPINTQYF
TRBD2 | NA | TRBJ2-7 | TRBV19 | CASSTSSGGAYEQYF